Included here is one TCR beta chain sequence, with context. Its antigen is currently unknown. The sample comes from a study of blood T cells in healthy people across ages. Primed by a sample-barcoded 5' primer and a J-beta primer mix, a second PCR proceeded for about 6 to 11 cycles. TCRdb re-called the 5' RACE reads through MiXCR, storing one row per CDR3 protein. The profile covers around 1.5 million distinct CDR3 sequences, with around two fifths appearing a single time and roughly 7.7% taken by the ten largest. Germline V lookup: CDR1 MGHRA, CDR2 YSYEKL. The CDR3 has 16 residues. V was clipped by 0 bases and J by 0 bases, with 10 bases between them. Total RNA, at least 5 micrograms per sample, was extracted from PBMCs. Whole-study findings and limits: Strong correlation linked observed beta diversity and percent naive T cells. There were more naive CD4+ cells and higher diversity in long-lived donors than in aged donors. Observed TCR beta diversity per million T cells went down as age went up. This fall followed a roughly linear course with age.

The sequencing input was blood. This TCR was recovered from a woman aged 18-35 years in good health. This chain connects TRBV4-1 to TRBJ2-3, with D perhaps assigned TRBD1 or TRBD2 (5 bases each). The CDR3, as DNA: TGCGCCAGCAGCCAAGATGGGGACGCTAGCACAGATACGCAGTATTTT. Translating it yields CASSQDGDASTDTQYF.